A selection of T cell receptor beta chains follows, all from one sample in a study of cytomegalovirus exposure and HLA in healthy donors. Assay: immunoSEQ multiplex PCR; the TCRdb copy retains only in-frame clones and omits some. The data contain approximately 160,000 clones, approximately 80% of them singletons. Source material: PBMCs. These TCRs come from a woman between 35 and 50 years old in good health and CMV-seropositive. The CDR3 runs from the conserved cysteine through the conserved F or W. D genes are given only for firm matches.

V gene	J gene	D gene	CDR3 protein
TRBV7-9	TRBJ2-1	TRBD1	CASSFPDRGDFSSYNEQFF
TRBV15	TRBJ1-1	TRBD1	CAAGTANTEAFF
TRBV7-2	TRBJ2-7	TRBD2	CASSLAGTSGYEQYF
TRBV5-6	TRBJ1-1	TRBD1	CASSPYDRELTEAFF
TRBV6-5	-	TRBD2	CASRPGTTSSYEQYF
TRBV19	TRBJ1-2	-	CASRTQTAGIFYGYTF
TRBV9	TRBJ1-6	-	CASSLRWGDSPLHF
TRBV19	TRBJ1-6	-	CASSISVTGISPLHF
TRBV2	TRBJ2-6	TRBD1	CASRGQGSGANVLTF
TRBV7-9	TRBJ2-1	TRBD2	CASSRPGGARNEQFF
TRBV5-8	TRBJ2-7	TRBD2	CASTPRVSGKYEQYF
TRBV18	TRBJ1-5	TRBD1	CASSLRQGDPQHF
TRBV19	TRBJ1-1	-	CASSGWDINTEAFF
TRBV11-2	TRBJ2-1	-	CASSLTDSSYNEQFF
TRBV2	TRBJ2-2	TRBD2	CASRGGTSGAGELFF
TRBV7-2	TRBJ2-3	TRBD2	CASSRSGVSTDTQYF
TRBV4-2	TRBJ2-5	TRBD2	CASSQDHSGRGETQYF
TRBV5-4	TRBJ2-5	TRBD1	CASSRTGQETQYF
TRBV6-5	TRBJ1-6	-	CASSYRPGYNSPLHF
TRBV18	TRBJ2-3	-	CASSPMPQGDTQYF
TRBV7-2	TRBJ2-7	-	CASSPQAQGIYEQYF
TRBV7-2	TRBJ2-1	TRBD1	CASSSGGSYNEQFF
TRBV2	TRBJ2-1	-	CASSGGEQFF
TRBV5-1	TRBJ1-1	-	CASSLVGTGNNEAFF
TRBV30	TRBJ1-1	TRBD1	CAWSKLGTEGTEAFF
TRBV10-1	TRBJ2-7	-	CASSESAGLKSYEQYF
TRBV27	TRBJ2-2	-	CASSPRPYGTGELFF
TRBV7-2	TRBJ1-1	TRBD1	CASSLDRGRLAFF
TRBV19	TRBJ1-5	TRBD1	CASRSPGTGLDQPQHF
TRBV18	TRBJ1-3	-	CASSPFDSSSGNTIYF
TRBV5-1	TRBJ1-1	-	CASNMEVLNTEAFF
TRBV18	TRBJ1-4	TRBD1	CASSPSGTGEKVFF
TRBV5-4	TRBJ1-1	-	CASRADLGSGYTEAFF
TRBV5-6	TRBJ2-3	TRBD2	CASSSSGGASDTQYF
TRBV12-5	TRBJ1-5	TRBD1	CASGLVHTGGGQPQHF
TRBV30	TRBJ2-2	TRBD1	CAWRGQGAGELFF
TRBV6-1	TRBJ2-2	-	CASHEGDTGELFF
TRBV14	TRBJ2-1	TRBD2	CASSPLAGGYNEQFF
TRBV7-6	TRBJ2-1	-	CASSLEAGPENEQFF
TRBV28	TRBJ1-1	TRBD1	CASNPRTGADTEAFF
TRBV4-1	TRBJ1-4	TRBD1	CASSQDGTGISRGWKLFF
TRBV10-1	TRBJ1-6	TRBD1	CASSGDRASPLHF
TRBV7-2	TRBJ2-7	TRBD1	CASSLAQTGLAYEQYF
TRBV6-6	TRBJ1-2	-	CASSYSGAPRGYTF
TRBV4-3	TRBJ2-5	-	CASSRGERETQYF
TRBV7-9	TRBJ2-7	TRBD1	CASRDRGGEQYF
TRBV6-1	TRBJ1-2	-	CASSVADGYGYTF
TRBV7-9	TRBJ2-5	-	CASSSPFIETQYF
TRBV7-2	TRBJ2-5	-	CASSPGGYQETQYF
TRBV6-5	TRBJ2-2	-	CASSSQGNTGELFF
TRBV2	TRBJ1-2	-	CASNPQGGNYGYTF
TRBV10-3	TRBJ1-2	TRBD1	CAISDPGTATNYGYTF
TRBV7-2	TRBJ1-4	TRBD1	CASSPMWGVQGANEKLFF